This is a list of T cell receptor beta chains from one sample in a study of blood T cell repertoires in COVID-19. Clones were read by immunoSEQ multiplex PCR, and TCRdb kept only the in-frame ones, dropping some. The table lists 240,000 or so clones, 88% of them singletons. The source material was peripheral blood. All receptors come from a middle-aged woman who had recovered from COVID-19. The CDR3 runs from the conserved cysteine through the conserved F or W. A D gene is named only where the DNA matches it firmly. Rows may omit the clone size; those that give it use once, few, many or a size class.

>TRBJ2-7|TRBV4-2|once|-
CASSPPRGSTNYEQYF
>TRBJ1-6|TRBV2|-|-
CASSEVGAGSYNSPLHF
>TRBJ2-5|TRBV5-4|once|-
CASSLVAGETQYF
>TRBJ1-2|TRBV4-3|-|TRBD1
CASSPGTGGLGYTF
>TRBJ2-5|TRBV6-2/TRBV6-3|-|-
CASSYPSRAGTQYF
>TRBJ1-4|TRBV6-2/TRBV6-3|-|-
CASSNSEKLFF
>TRBJ2-5|TRBV19|-|TRBD2
CASSPSPGVAGGHGGETQYF
>TRBJ2-1|TRBV7-6|once|TRBD2
CASSLAAPASGRNEQFF
>TRBJ2-3|TRBV6-5|-|-
CASSTSGSTDTQYF
>TRBJ1-1|TRBV5-1|-|-
CASSPGGGTEAFF
>TRBJ2-5|TRBV6-6|-|TRBD2
CASSRGGGRETQYF
>TRBJ2-7|TRBV9|-|-
CASSGAGSEQYF
>TRBJ1-4|TRBV19|-|-
CATQPRVGNEKLFF
>TRBJ2-4|TRBV5-1|-|-
CANKGAKNIQYF
>TRBJ2-2|TRBV7-3|few|-
CASSPHHGANTGELFF
>TRBJ2-1|TRBV5-1|-|TRBD1
CASSLGLGQGNEQFF
>TRBJ2-6|TRBV7-2|-|-
CASRRGGSSGSGANVLTF
>TRBJ2-3|TRBV9|once|TRBD1
CASSFQPGGQGAADTQYF
>TRBJ2-1|TRBV19|-|TRBD2
CASTTYGGGEQFF
>TRBJ1-6|TRBV10-1|-|-
CASRRGPRGSSPLHF
>TRBJ2-2|TRBV15|-|-
CATRRAGELFF
>TRBJ2-5|TRBV2|-|-
CASSERGRAGETQYF
>TRBJ1-5|TRBV30|-|-
CAWSDYSNQPQHF
>TRBJ2-5|TRBV18|-|-
CASSPQLQETQYF
>TRBJ1-2|TRBV14|-|TRBD1
CASSQAATGYGGYTF
>TRBJ2-2|TRBV19|-|TRBD2
CASRLAVNTGELFF
>TRBJ1-3|TRBV6-5|-|-
CASSPPGYSGNTIYF
>TRBJ2-3|TRBV7-2|-|TRBD1
CASSPTGGRRDTQYF
>TRBJ1-2|TRBV27|-|-
CASSPPKGNYGYTF
>TRBJ1-4|TRBV4-1|-|-
CASSQVRTGTFVEKLFF
>TRBJ2-1|TRBV19|-|-
CASRASYNEQFF
>TRBJ2-3|TRBV14|-|TRBD2
CASSQARLATDTQYF
>TRBJ1-4|TRBV4-3|-|-
CASSQDSIGGEKLFF
>TRBJ1-5|TRBV13|-|-
CASSLGAGVSNQPQHF
>TRBJ2-3|TRBV27|-|-
CASSFWAADTQYF
>TRBJ2-1|TRBV5-6|-|TRBD2
CASSGTGGTTNEQFF
>TRBJ2-1|TRBV19|-|-
CASSINWRARNEQFF
>TRBJ1-2|TRBV7-2|few|-
CASSLVGQLGGYGYTF
>TRBJ1-6|TRBV6-5|-|TRBD1
CASSRRGVDSPLHF
>TRBJ2-1|TRBV7-9|-|-
CASSPDRFNEQFF
>TRBJ2-1|TRBV5-1|few|TRBD2
CASSLAGTGTSGSWFEQFF
>TRBJ1-3|TRBV7-6|-|TRBD1
CASRSGQERGNTIYF
>TRBJ2-5|TRBV19|-|-
CASSIGVAETQYF
>TRBJ2-2|TRBV10-2|-|TRBD1
CASRNPGGQAGELFF
>TRBJ1-1|TRBV18|-|-
CASSPTMNTEAFF
>TRBJ2-1|TRBV7-2|-|TRBD2
CASRSGAAGQFF